This T cell receptor (beta chain) was profiled in a study of blood T cell repertoires in COVID-19. Overall study: COVID-19 samples, acute and convalescent, were from the United States, Italy and Spain. In each case, the material was cDNA or gDNA derived from T cells, B-cell-depleted T cells, or PBMCs.

In the source study's methods: By means of reference gene primer amplification, nucleated cell counts were estimated. The protocol was immunoSEQ multiplex PCR, while the TCRdb copy is restricted to in-frame clones and leaves out a portion. V, J and clone size are taken as reported in that table, and D and trimming were inferred from the DNA itself. In the table there are about 150,000 clones, approximately 83% of which are singletons. Germline assignment: CDR1 SEHNR and CDR2 FQNEAQ (reference sequence). Trimming pared 5 bases from V and 5 bases from J, leaving 15 bases between. This CDR3 spans 14 amino acids. There are many counts of this clone.

The V call is TRBV7-9, the J call TRBJ2-5, with a weak D call TRBD1 (5 bases). Sequences were obtained from peripheral blood. This clonotype was sampled from a woman aged 55-70 years with acute or convalescent COVID-19. CDR3 sequence reads: CASSGEQVRETQYF. CDR3 sequence (DNA): TGTGCCAGCAGCGGGGAACAGGTACGGGAGACCCAGTACTTC.